This entry features one T cell receptor beta chain sequence. Its antigen is undetermined. Germline loops: CDR1 SGHNT, CDR2 YYREEE (reference sequence). V was pared by 4 bases and J by 6 bases, with 11 bases between. The CDR3 extends over 13 amino acids. The sample originates from a study of cytomegalovirus exposure and HLA in healthy donors. Vbeta (60) and Jbeta (13) primers were used in the PCR. Sequencing used immunoSEQ multiplex PCR; TCRdb keeps in-frame clones, though not all of them. The sample consists of about 180,000 clones, 80% of them appearing once. The study's findings and limits: Clonal expansion was found to be greater in HLA-associated TCR beta chains than in equally common others in a later analysis.

The rearrangement links TRBV5-4 to TRBJ1-5; no definite D call. The clonotype was recovered from a man in his forties in good health and CMV-seronegative. The sample was PBMCs. Written as DNA, the CDR3 is TGTGCCAGCAGCCCCAGCGGGTCTCAGCCCCAGCATTTT. Its protein product is CASSPSGSQPQHF.